Listed here are 21 T cell receptor beta chains from one sample, sequenced in a study of OX40 agonist ivuxolimab in advanced cancers. Clones were read by immunoSEQ multiplex PCR, and TCRdb kept only the in-frame ones, dropping some. The sample comprises about 53,000 clones, roughly 77% of which are singletons, and approximately 1.1% rests with the top ten. The material sequenced was CD4+ or CD8+ T cells sorted from blood, taken in a trial of the OX40 agonist ivuxolimab. The receptors were gathered from an adult with an advanced solid tumor such as melanoma, head and neck, liver or kidney cancer.

The chain carries TRBV6-6 and TRBJ2-7, with D tentatively TRBD1 (5 bases). Germline assignment: CDR1 MNHNY and CDR2 SVGAGI (reference sequence). The V end was cut by 6 bases, the J end by 3 bases, with 21 bases between. This CDR3 has 16 amino acids. The CDR3 nucleotides read TGTGCCAGCAGGATGACAGCCGAAACCCCCTACTACGAGCAGTACTTC. Translated, it gives CASRMTAETPYYEQYF.

The chain combines TRBV18 with TRBJ1-6; 10 bases are shared with TRBD1. Trimming removed 6 bases from V and 1 base from J; junction bases left unmatched: 3. From germline, CDR1 is KGHSH and CDR2 LQKENI. The length of the CDR3 is 16 residues. The CDR3 coding sequence is TGTGCCAGCTCCCGGGACAGGGGATCCTATAATTCACCCCTCCACTTT. This codes for CASSRDRGSYNSPLHF.

The rearrangement links TRBV11-2 to TRBJ2-7; D unclear. The germline CDR1 and CDR2 sequences are SGHAT and FQNNGV. V lost 2 bases, J lost 0 bases, and 8 bases lay in between. This CDR3 is 14 amino acids long. The CDR3 DNA sequence: TGTGCCAGCAGCTTACTGAGCGACTCCTACGAGCAGTACTTC. Translating it yields CASSLLSDSYEQYF.

The chain recombines TRBV11-3 with TRBJ2-5, with 13 bases matching TRBD2. CDR3 length: 16 amino acids. With 5 bases clipped from V and 2 bases from J, the junction kept 5 bases outside the gene matches. The germline gives CDR1 SGHNT, CDR2 YENEEA. DNA for the CDR3: TGTGCCAGCAGCCAAGGGACTAGCGGGACGCAAGAGACCCAGTACTTC. Translating it yields CASSQGTSGTQETQYF.

Here the CDR3 DNA reads TGTGCCAGCAGCCAAGACGGGCGGGGAGCGGGAGTATTCAATGAGCAGTTCTTC. Protein product: CASSQDGRGAGVFNEQFF. V gene TRBV4-2 combines with J gene TRBJ2-1; TRBD2 agrees at 8 bases. The length of the CDR3 is 18 residues. V lost 0 bases and J lost 6; bases outside the gene matches: 13. Germline V CDR1 and CDR2: LGHNA, YNFKEQ.

This chain uses TRBV9 with TRBJ2-3, with 12 bases fitting TRBD2. Trimming at V came to 4 bases and at J to 2 bases, leaving 17 bases not matched to a gene. CDR1 and CDR2 (germline): SGDLS, YYNGEE. The CDR3 spans 20 residues. CDR3 loop: CASSTPGGWTSGASTDTQYF. DNA of the CDR3: TGTGCCAGCAGCACCCCCGGCGGATGGACTAGCGGGGCTTCCACAGATACGCAGTATTTT.

The chain uses TRBV4-2 and TRBJ1-5; D uncertain. CDR1 and CDR2 from the germline V gene are LGHNA and YNFKEQ. CDR3 length: 13 amino acids. Deletions cut 0 bases from V and 4 bases from J, with 4 bases between. The CDR3 loop is CASSQDLNQPQHF. CDR3 nucleotides: TGTGCCAGCAGCCAAGATTTAAATCAGCCCCAGCATTTT.

The chain joins TRBV7-6 to TRBJ2-5, with TRBD2 matching 7 bases. The length of the CDR3 is 17 residues. V lost 2 bases, J lost 1 base, and 10 bases stayed unmatched. CDR1 and CDR2 from the germline V gene are SGHVS and FNYEAQ. CDR3: CASSLFSSGVIQETQYF. The CDR3 nucleotides read TGTGCCAGCAGCTTATTTTCGAGCGGGGTTATCCAAGAGACCCAGTACTTC.

The rearrangement joins TRBV5-1 to TRBJ2-5, with TRBD2 matching over 7 bases. With 0 bases clipped from V and 3 bases from J, the junction kept 2 bases outside the gene matches. The CDR3 consists of 14 residues. Germline V gives CDR1 SGHRS, CDR2 YFSETQ. Here the CDR3 DNA reads TGCGCCAGCAGCTTGGCCCTAGCGGAAGAGACCCAGTACTTC. This translates into CASSLALAEETQYF. The variable domain in full, completed from reference TRBV5-1 and TRBJ2-5, reads KAGVTQTPRYLIKTRGQQVTLSCSPISGHRSVSWYQQTPGQGLQFLFEYFSETQRNKGNFPGRFSGRQFSNSRSEMNVSTLELGDSALYLCASSLALAEETQYFGPGTRLLVL.

The CDR3 loop reads CASSLEPEFNEKLFF. The CDR3 DNA reads TGTGCCAGCAGCTTGGAGCCCGAGTTCAATGAAAAACTGTTTTTT. The chain combines TRBV5-5 with TRBJ1-4; unclear D gene. The CDR3 runs 15 residues. The ends were cut back, 0 bases at V and 5 bases at J, with 11 bases in the middle. Germline loops: CDR1 SGHKS, CDR2 YYEKEE (reference sequence).

This clone turned up a few times. V usage is TRBV11-2 and J usage is TRBJ1-3, with 9 bases identical to TRBD1. Germline trimming cut 6 bases from V and 5 bases from J; bases unmatched to any gene: 8. This CDR3 has 15 amino acids. In germline, CDR1 is SGHAT, CDR2 FQNNGV. CDR3 nucleotides: TGTGCCAGCAGTACCCCGGGACAGGGTAGAAACACCATATATTTT. This sequence encodes CASSTPGQGRNTIYF. The variable domain in full, completed from reference TRBV11-2 and TRBJ1-3, reads EAGVAQSPRYKIIEKRQSVAFWCNPISGHATLYWYQQILGQGPKLLIQFQNNGVVDDSQLPKDRFSAERLKGVDSTLKIQPAKLEDSAVYLCASSTPGQGRNTIYFGEGSWLTVV.

This clone appeared a few times. The CDR3 loop reads CASSFSETGTSGRAGETQYF. The CDR3 region has the DNA TGTGCCAGCAGTTTTTCCGAGACCGGGACTAGCGGGAGGGCCGGAGAGACCCAGTACTTC. The chain links TRBV28 to TRBJ2-5; TRBD2 matches at 16 bases. This CDR3 region has 20 residues. CDR1 MDHEN and CDR2 SYDVKM come from the germline V gene. With V trimmed by 3 bases and J by 4 bases, 14 bases remained unmatched.

The chain's CDR3 is CASSSWDAGNTIYF. CDR3 in DNA: TGTGCCAGCAGTTCCTGGGACGCTGGAAACACCATATATTTT. This chain connects TRBV6-5 to TRBJ1-3, with D perhaps TRBD1 (5 bases). Germline V gives CDR1 MNHEY, CDR2 SVGAGI. The length of the CDR3 is 14 residues. V shed 4 bases and J shed 2 bases, with 9 bases lying between them.

The table lists this clone with a count of one. This chain connects TRBV11-3 to TRBJ2-3; no clear D. The V and J ends lost 0 bases and 2 bases respectively, with 9 bases between them. Germline lookup yields CDR1 SGHNT and CDR2 YENEEA. CDR3 length: 15 amino acids. The CDR3 sequence is CASSLESRPTDTQYF. The CDR3 DNA reads as TGTGCCAGCAGCTTAGAAAGTAGACCCACAGATACGCAGTATTTT.

This chain links TRBV10-1 with TRBJ2-2; D remains unclear. V gave up 2 bases and J gave up 0 bases, with 4 bases separating them. The CDR3 has 14 residues. Germline CDR1 reads WNHNN; CDR2 reads SYGVQD (reference sequence). The CDR3 bases are TGCGCCAGCAGTGAGGGGGCGAACACCGGGGAGCTGTTTTTT. Residues: CASSEGANTGELFF.

J is TRBJ2-2 and V is TRBV7-3, with a possible D match to TRBD1 (6 bases). The germline V gene encodes CDR1 SGHTA and CDR2 FQGTGA. CDR3 length: 15 amino acids. V was shortened by 3 bases and J by 5 bases, with 13 bases between the two germline ends. CDR3 loop: CASSFGTPETGELFF. In DNA, the CDR3 is TGTGCCAGCAGCTTCGGGACACCAGAAACCGGGGAGCTGTTTTTT.

This clone was observed a single time. V is TRBV30 and J is TRBJ2-2, with D perhaps TRBD1 or TRBD2 (6 bases each). The CDR3 consists of 15 residues. Germline V gene sequence: CDR1 GTSNPN, CDR2 SVGIG (reference sequence). Trimming shortened V by 3 bases and J by 4 bases, and 15 bases separated the two germline ends. CDR3 amino acids: CAWRVGTGATGELFF. Here the CDR3 DNA reads TGTGCCTGGAGGGTCGGGACGGGGGCCACCGGGGAGCTGTTTTTT.

J is TRBJ2-3 and V is TRBV7-9; the match to TRBD2 covers 7 bases. In germline, CDR1 is SEHNR, CDR2 FQNEAQ (reference sequence). Trimming cost V 3 bases and J 3 bases; bases outside gene matches: 6. The CDR3 has 15 residues. This chain's CDR3 is CASSLGRGTTDTQYF. The CDR3 DNA reads TGTGCCAGCAGCTTGGGGAGGGGTACTACAGATACGCAGTATTTT. Full variable domain (rest looked up from reference TRBV7-9 and TRBJ2-3): DTGVSQNPRHKITKRGQNVTFRCDPISEHNRLYWYRQTLGQGPEFLTYFQNEAQLEKSRLLSDRFSAERPKGSFSTLEIQRTEQGDSAMYLCASSLGRGTTDTQYFGPGTRLTVL.

The J gene is TRBJ2-7, the V gene TRBV18, with 9 bases matching TRBD2. With 3 bases clipped from V and 2 bases from J, the junction kept 8 bases outside the gene matches. Germline-derived CDR1 and CDR2 are KGHSH and LQKENI. The CDR3 is made up of 16 amino acids. This CDR3 is CASSPGLAGIAYEQYF. CDR3 nucleotides: TGTGCCAGCTCACCCGGGCTAGCGGGGATAGCCTACGAGCAGTACTTC.

The chain is built from TRBV18 and TRBJ2-5; 10 bases align to TRBD1. The junction had 8 bases not matched to a gene; V was cut back by 5 bases and J by 5 bases. From germline, CDR1 is KGHSH and CDR2 LQKENI. This CDR3 contains 15 residues. The CDR3 coding sequence is TGTGCCAGCTCAACGGGGACAGGGGTGTTGGAGACCCAGTACTTC. As protein: CASSTGTGVLETQYF. The whole variable domain, remainder taken from reference TRBV18 and TRBJ2-5, is NAGVMQNPRHLVRRRGQEARLRCSPMKGHSHVYWYRQLPEEGLKFMVYLQKENIIDESGMPKERFSAEFPKEGPSILRIQQVVRGDSAAYFCASSTGTGVLETQYFGPGTRLLVL.

The chain carries TRBV19 and TRBJ2-7; 11 nucleotides match TRBD2. The V and J ends lost 6 bases and 3 bases, in that order; junction bases with no gene match: 7. The CDR3 totals 15 residues. Germline-derived CDR1 and CDR2 are LNHDA and SQIVND (reference sequence). The CDR3 protein is CASRPFGTSGYEQYF. The DNA for the CDR3 is TGTGCCAGTAGGCCCTTCGGGACTAGCGGCTACGAGCAGTACTTC. Combining the CDR3 with reference TRBV19 and TRBJ2-7 gives the whole variable domain DGGITQSPKYLFRKEGQNVTLSCEQNLNHDAMYWYRQDPGQGLRLIYYSQIVNDFQKGDIAEGYSVSREKKESFPLTVTSAQKNPTAFYLCASRPFGTSGYEQYFGPGTRLTVT.